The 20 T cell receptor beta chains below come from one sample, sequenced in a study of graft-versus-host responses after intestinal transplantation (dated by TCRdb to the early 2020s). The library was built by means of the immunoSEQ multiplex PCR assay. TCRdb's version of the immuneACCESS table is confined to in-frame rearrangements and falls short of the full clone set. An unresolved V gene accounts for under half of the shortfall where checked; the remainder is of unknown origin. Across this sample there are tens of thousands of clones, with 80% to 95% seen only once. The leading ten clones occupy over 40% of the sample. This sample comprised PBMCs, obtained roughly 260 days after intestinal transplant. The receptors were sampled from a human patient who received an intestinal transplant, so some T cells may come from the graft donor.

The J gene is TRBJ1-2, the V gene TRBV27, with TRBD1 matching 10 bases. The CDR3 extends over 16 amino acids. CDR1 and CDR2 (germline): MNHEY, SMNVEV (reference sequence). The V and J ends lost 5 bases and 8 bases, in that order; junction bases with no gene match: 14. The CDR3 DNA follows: TGTGCCAGCAGTAAGGGGGGGACAGGGGTCGTTTGGGGCTACACCTTC. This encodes CASSKGGTGVVWGYTF.

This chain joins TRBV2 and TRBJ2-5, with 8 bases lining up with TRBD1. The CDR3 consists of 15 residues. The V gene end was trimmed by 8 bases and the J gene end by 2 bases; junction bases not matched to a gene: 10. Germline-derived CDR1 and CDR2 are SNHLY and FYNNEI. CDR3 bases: TGTGCCAGCGGGGGTCCCGGACAGGGTCAAGAGACCCAGTACTTC. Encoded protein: CASGGPGQGQETQYF.

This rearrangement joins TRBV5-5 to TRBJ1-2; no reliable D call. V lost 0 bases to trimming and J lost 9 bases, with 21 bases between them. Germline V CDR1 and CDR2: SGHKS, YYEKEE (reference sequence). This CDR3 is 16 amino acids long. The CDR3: CASSLEPGINSPRYTF. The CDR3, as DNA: TGTGCCAGCAGCTTGGAACCCGGGATTAATTCCCCGCGCTACACCTTC.

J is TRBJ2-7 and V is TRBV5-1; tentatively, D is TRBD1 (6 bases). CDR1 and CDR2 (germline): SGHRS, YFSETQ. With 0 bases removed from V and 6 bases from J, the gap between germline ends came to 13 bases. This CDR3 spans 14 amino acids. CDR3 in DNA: TGCGCCAGCAGCTTGGAAGGGGGAGTGGGCGAGCAGTACTTC. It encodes CASSLEGGVGEQYF.

The CDR3 sequence is CASSLFEGEQFF. CDR3 coding DNA: TGTGCCAGCAGCTTATTCGAGGGTGAGCAGTTCTTC. V and J are TRBV7-2 and TRBJ2-1; possibly TRBD2 for D (5 bases). Per germline, CDR1 SGHTA and CDR2 FQGNSA. This CDR3 is 12 amino acids long. The V gene lost 2 bases and the J gene lost 9 bases, with 8 bases spanning the gap.

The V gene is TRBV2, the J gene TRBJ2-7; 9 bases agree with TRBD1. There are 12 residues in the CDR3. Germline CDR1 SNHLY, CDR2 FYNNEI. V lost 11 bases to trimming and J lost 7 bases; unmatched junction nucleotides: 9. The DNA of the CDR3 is TGTGCCTCTCTGAGGGACAGGGATGAGCAGTACTTC. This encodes CASLRDRDEQYF. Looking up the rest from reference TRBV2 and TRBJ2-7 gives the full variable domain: EPEVTQTPSHQVTQMGQEVILRCVPISNHLYFYWYRQILGQKVEFLVSFYNNEISEKSEIFDDQFSVERPDGSNFTLKIRSTKLEDSAMYFCASLRDRDEQYFGPGTRLTVT.

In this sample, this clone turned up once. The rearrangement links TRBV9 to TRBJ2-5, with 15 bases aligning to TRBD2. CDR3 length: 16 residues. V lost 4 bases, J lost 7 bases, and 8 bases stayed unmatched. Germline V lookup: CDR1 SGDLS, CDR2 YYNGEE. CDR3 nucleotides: TGTGCCAGCAGCCCCCGGACTAGCGGGAGGGTGGGGACCCAGTACTTC. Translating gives CASSPRTSGRVGTQYF. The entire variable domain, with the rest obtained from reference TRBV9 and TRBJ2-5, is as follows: DSGVTQTPKHLITATGQRVTLRCSPRSGDLSVYWYQQSLDQGLQFLIQYYNGEERAKGNILERFSAQQFPDLHSELNLSSLELGDSALYFCASSPRTSGRVGTQYFGPGTRLLVL.

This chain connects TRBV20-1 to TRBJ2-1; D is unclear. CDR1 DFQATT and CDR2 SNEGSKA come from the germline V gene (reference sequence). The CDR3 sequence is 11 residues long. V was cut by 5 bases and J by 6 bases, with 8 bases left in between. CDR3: CSAQMINEQFF. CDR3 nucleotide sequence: TGCAGTGCTCAAATGATCAATGAGCAGTTCTTC.

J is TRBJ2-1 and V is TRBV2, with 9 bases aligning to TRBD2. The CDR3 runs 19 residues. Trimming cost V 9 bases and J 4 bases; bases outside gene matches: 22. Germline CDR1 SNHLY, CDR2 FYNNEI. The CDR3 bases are TGTGCCAGAGGGCACGTACAGGTTGAGGTAGCGGGAGATTACAATGAGCAGTTCTTC. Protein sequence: CARGHVQVEVAGDYNEQFF.

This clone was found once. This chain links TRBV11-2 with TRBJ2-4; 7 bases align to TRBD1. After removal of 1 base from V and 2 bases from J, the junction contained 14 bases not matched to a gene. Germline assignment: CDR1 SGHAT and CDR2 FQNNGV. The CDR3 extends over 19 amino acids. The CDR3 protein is CASSLVPLPGQDSKNIQYF. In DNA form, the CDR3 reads TGTGCCAGCAGCTTAGTTCCTCTCCCCGGACAGGACTCCAAAAACATTCAGTACTTC.

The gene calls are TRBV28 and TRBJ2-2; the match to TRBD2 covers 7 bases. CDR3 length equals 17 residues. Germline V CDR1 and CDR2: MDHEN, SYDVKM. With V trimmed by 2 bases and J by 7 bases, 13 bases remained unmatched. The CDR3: CASSLPDRREGIGELFF. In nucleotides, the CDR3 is TGTGCCAGCAGTTTACCCGACCGTAGGGAGGGAATCGGGGAGCTGTTTTTT.

The DNA of the CDR3 is TGCAGCGTTGTGGTACGGACAGGGACTAGCACAGATACGCAGTATTTT. This translates into CSVVVRTGTSTDTQYF. This sequence joins TRBV29-1 and TRBJ2-3, with 8 bases lining up with TRBD1. The CDR3 has 16 amino acids. Germline-derived CDR1 and CDR2 are SQVTM and ANQGSEA. J was trimmed by 0 bases and V by 4 bases; bases with no gene match: 9.

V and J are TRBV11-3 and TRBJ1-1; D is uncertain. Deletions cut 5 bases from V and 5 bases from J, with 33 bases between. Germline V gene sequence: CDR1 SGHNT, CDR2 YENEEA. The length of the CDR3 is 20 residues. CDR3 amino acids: CASSRNYGLQLAEFRTEAFF. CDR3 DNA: TGTGCCAGCAGCCGTAATTATGGTCTACAACTGGCCGAGTTCCGAACTGAAGCTTTCTTT.

The CDR3 here is CACGQSYEQYF. Written as DNA, the CDR3 is TGTGCCTGCGGACAGTCGTACGAGCAGTACTTC. The chain employs TRBV30 and TRBJ2-7; perhaps TRBD1 as D (6 bases). Per germline, CDR1 GTSNPN and CDR2 SVGIG (reference sequence). V lost 6 bases, J lost 4 bases, and 10 bases lay in between. The CDR3 extends over 11 amino acids.

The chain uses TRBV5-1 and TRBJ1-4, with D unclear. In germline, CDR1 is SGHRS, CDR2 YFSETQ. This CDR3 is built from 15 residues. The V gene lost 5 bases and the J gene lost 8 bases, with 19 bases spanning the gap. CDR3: CASRPKEGLREKLFF. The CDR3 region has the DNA TGCGCCAGCAGGCCAAAGGAGGGATTGAGGGAAAAACTGTTTTTT.

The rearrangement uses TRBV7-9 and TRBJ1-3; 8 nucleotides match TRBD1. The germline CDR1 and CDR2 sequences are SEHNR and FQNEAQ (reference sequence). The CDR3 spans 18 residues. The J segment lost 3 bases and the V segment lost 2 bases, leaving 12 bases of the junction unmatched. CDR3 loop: CASSLSTRTGRNGNTIYF. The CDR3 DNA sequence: TGTGCCAGCAGCTTATCGACCCGGACAGGGAGGAATGGAAACACCATATATTTT.

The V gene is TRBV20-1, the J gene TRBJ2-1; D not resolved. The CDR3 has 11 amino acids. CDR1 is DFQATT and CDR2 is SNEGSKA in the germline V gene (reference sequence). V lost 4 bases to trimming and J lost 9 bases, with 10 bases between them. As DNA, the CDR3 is TGCAGTGCTATTCGGCGAATTGAGCAGTTCTTC. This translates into CSAIRRIEQFF.

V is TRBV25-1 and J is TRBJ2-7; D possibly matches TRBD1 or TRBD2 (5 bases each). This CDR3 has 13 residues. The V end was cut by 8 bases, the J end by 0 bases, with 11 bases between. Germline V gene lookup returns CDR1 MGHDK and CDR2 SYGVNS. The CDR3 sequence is CASEGQNSYEQYF. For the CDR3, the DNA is TGTGCCAGCGAGGGGCAGAACTCCTACGAGCAGTACTTC.

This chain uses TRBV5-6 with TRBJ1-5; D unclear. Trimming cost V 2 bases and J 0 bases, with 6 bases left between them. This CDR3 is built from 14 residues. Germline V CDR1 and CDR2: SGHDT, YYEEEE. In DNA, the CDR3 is TGTGCCAGCAGCTTCGGTGGTAGCAATCAGCCCCAGCATTTT. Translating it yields CASSFGGSNQPQHF. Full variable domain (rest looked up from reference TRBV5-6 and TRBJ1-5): DAGVTQSPTHLIKTRGQQVTLRCSPKSGHDTVSWYQQALGQGPQFIFQYYEEEERQRGNFPDRFSGHQFPNYSSELNVNALLLGDSALYLCASSFGGSNQPQHFGDGTRLSIL.

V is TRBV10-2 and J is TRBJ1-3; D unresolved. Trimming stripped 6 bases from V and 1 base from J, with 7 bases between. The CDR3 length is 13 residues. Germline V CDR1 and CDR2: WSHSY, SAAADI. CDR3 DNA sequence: TGCGCCAGCAGCCCCGGGTCTGGAAACACCATATATTTT. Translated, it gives CASSPGSGNTIYF.